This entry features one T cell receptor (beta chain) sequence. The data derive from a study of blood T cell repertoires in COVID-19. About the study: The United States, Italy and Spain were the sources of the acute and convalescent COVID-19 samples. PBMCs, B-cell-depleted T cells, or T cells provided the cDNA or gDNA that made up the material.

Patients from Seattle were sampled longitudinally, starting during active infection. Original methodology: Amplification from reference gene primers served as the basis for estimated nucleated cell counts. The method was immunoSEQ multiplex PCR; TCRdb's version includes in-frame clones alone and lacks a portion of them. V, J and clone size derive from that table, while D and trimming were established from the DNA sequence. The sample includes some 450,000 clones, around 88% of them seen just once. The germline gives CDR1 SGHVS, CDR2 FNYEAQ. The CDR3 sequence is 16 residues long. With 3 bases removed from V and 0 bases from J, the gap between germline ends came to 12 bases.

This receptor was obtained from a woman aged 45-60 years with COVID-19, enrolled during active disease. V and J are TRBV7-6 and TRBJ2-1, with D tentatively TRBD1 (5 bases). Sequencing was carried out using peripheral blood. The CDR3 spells CASSFRASSSYNEQFF. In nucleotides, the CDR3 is TGTGCCAGCAGCTTCAGGGCATCAAGCTCCTACAATGAGCAGTTCTTC.